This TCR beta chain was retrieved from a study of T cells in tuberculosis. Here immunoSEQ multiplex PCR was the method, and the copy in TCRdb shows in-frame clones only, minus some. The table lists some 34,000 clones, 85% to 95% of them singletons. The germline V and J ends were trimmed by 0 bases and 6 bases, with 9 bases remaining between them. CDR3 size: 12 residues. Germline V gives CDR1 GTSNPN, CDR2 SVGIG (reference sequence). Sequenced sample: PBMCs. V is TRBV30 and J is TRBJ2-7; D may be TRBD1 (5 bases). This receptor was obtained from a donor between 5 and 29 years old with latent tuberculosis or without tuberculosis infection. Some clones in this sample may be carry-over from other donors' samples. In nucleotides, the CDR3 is TGTGCCTGGAGTGTAGGGCAGGGCGAGCAGTACTTC. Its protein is CAWSVGQGEQYF.